These 4 T cell receptor beta chains were sequenced from one sample in a study of blood T cell repertoires in COVID-19. Using immunoSEQ multiplex PCR, the repertoire was profiled, and TCRdb retains in-frame clones only, with some absent. The data hold about 220,000 clones, with around 82% observed a single time. The sequenced sample was PBMCs or T cells enriched from blood (not recorded which). These receptors were taken from a woman aged 45-59 years who had been exposed to COVID-19.

A single count supports this clone. The genes are TRBV7-6 and TRBJ2-3; 8 bases match TRBD1. Losses at the gene ends were 5 bases for V and 2 bases for J; bases not matched to a gene: 6. Germline V lookup: CDR1 SGHVS, CDR2 FNYEAQ. The CDR3 is made up of 15 amino acids. CDR3 in amino acids: CASSPKTGVTDTQYF. The DNA of the CDR3 is TGTGCCAGCAGCCCAAAGACAGGGGTCACAGATACGCAGTATTTT.

The chain carries TRBV5-6 and TRBJ1-5; D call uncertain. The CDR3 spans 15 residues. Looked up from germline, CDR1 is SGHDT and CDR2 is YYEEEE. Trimming pared 0 bases from V and 0 bases from J, leaving 7 bases between. CDR3 DNA: TGTGCCAGCAGCTTGGCCGGTTATAGCAATCAGCCCCAGCATTTT. Residues: CASSLAGYSNQPQHF.

The chain employs TRBV18 and TRBJ2-5; D is perhaps TRBD1 (5 bases). This CDR3 comprises 13 residues. Deletions cut 3 bases from V and 7 bases from J, with 12 bases between. Looked up from germline, CDR1 is KGHSH and CDR2 is LQKENI. The CDR3 spells CASSPDNLGTQYF. The CDR3, as DNA: TGTGCCAGCTCACCGGACAATCTAGGGACCCAGTACTTC.

This clone has a single count. The rearrangement links TRBV6-6 to TRBJ2-1; possible D gene TRBD2, 5 bases. Trimming pared 4 bases from V and 4 bases from J, leaving 14 bases between. The length of the CDR3 is 15 residues. Germline V gene sequence: CDR1 MNHNY, CDR2 SVGAGI (reference sequence). CDR3 in DNA: TGTGCCAGCAGTTCCACTAGAAGTGGGTACAATGAGCAGTTCTTC. Translating it yields CASSSTRSGYNEQFF.